A single sample is the source of the 7 T cell receptor beta chains below, sequenced in a study of neurological immune-mediated disorders. Each CDR3 protein is one row after TCRdb ran MiXCR on the 5' RACE reads. The data show roughly 60,000 distinct CDR3 sequences, 9.5% to 12% seen once. The sequencing sample was made of PBMCs. The receptors here all came from a man aged 60-69 years in good health.

This clonotype was found many times. The chain is built from TRBV12-3 or TRBV12-4 and TRBJ1-2; weak D call: TRBD1 (6 bases). The CDR3 has 15 residues. Trimming took 4 bases from V and 2 from J, leaving 14 bases between them. This CDR3 is CASSSSTDRNYGYTF. CDR3 coding DNA: TGTGCCAGCAGTTCTAGTACCGACAGGAACTATGGCTACACCTTC.

Only a few counts were recorded for this clonotype. A much larger clone differs by one base, so this may be a read error. The rearrangement joins TRBV10-3 to TRBJ1-5; D gene unclear. The CDR3 extends over 16 amino acids. From germline, CDR1 is ENHRY and CDR2 SYGVKD. The CDR3 loop is CVISESGNSGNQPQHF. CDR3 DNA sequence: TGTGTCATCAGTGAGTCAGGAAATTCGGGCAATCAGCCCCAGCATTTT.

This clonotype was detected ten times or more. The rearrangement links TRBV7-9 to TRBJ1-2; maybe TRBD1 (6 bases). This CDR3 comprises 15 residues. CDR1 SEHNR and CDR2 FQNEAQ come from the germline V gene (reference sequence). The V and J ends lost 2 bases and 6 bases respectively, with 16 bases between them. DNA for the CDR3: TGTGCCAGCAGCTTACTCAACGTTGGGGGGCATGGCTACACCTTC. Protein sequence: CASSLLNVGGHGYTF.

This clonotype appeared many times. The chain couples TRBV29-1 to TRBJ2-1; TRBD1 aligns across 7 bases. Germline trimming cut 3 bases from V and 0 bases from J; bases unmatched to any gene: 2. The germline CDR1 and CDR2 sequences are SQVTM and ANQGSEA. The CDR3 totals 14 residues. The CDR3 nucleotides read TGCAGCGTTGAGCGACAGGGCTCCTACAATGAGCAGTTCTTC. It yields the protein CSVERQGSYNEQFF.

As for this clonotype: One end of the junction varies from germline; a read error may be responsible. The gene calls are TRBV6-5 and TRBJ2-1; tentatively, D is TRBD1 (6 bases). Germline V CDR1 and CDR2: MNHEY, SVGAGI. This CDR3 comprises 15 residues. The CDR3 coding sequence is TGTGCCGGCAGTTCAGAATCACAGGGTCAACTCGAGCAGTTCTTC. It codes for CAGSSESQGQLEQFF.

This clonotype was picked up many times. CDR3: CASSLNGGGPETQYF. The CDR3 bases are TGCGCCAGCAGCTTGAACGGCGGAGGGCCAGAGACCCAGTACTTC. The chain has TRBV5-1 and TRBJ2-5, with D perhaps TRBD2 (6 bases). Trimming removed 1 base from V and 4 bases from J, with 14 bases in between. The germline V gene has CDR1 SGHRS and CDR2 YFSETQ. The CDR3 extends over 15 amino acids.

The chain uses TRBV20-1 and TRBJ2-7, with D possibly being TRBD1 (6 bases). The V end lost 2 bases, the J end lost 6 bases, and 14 bases lay between the germline ends. CDR1 is DFQATT and CDR2 is SNEGSKA in the germline V gene (reference sequence). There are 13 residues in the CDR3. The CDR3 coding sequence is TGCAGTGCTAGACTGTACAGGGCGGCCGAGCAGTACTTC. Its translation is CSARLYRAAEQYF.